This T cell receptor beta chain was recovered during a study of T cell changes during pregnancy in multiple sclerosis. The data were produced by immunoSEQ multiplex PCR, yet TCRdb's version contains in-frame clones alone and is incomplete. Of about 59,000 clones in the sample, roughly 90% were seen once. The CDR3 consists of 14 residues. Trimming shortened V by 2 bases and J by 5 bases, and 11 bases separated the two germline ends. The germline V gene has CDR1 SGDLS and CDR2 YYNGEE. This sample comprised peripheral blood, obtained in the second trimester of pregnancy. J is TRBJ2-1 and V is TRBV9; D ambiguous. The receptor comes from a female donor in good health, enrolled as a control in a pregnancy study. The CDR3 spells CASSVRVIDNEQFF. In DNA, the CDR3 is TGTGCCAGCAGCGTTCGGGTGATCGACAATGAGCAGTTCTTC.